This T cell receptor beta chain was sequenced during a study of T cells in narcolepsy (dated by TCRdb to the late 2010s). About the full investigation: Healthy control donors were enrolled in the study alongside patients who had narcolepsy type 1 or type 2 (NT1, NT2). The study sought autoreactive T cells targeting hypocretin neuron self-antigens (hypocretin, TRIB2) in narcolepsy patients, using TCR Vbeta sequencing to track clonotypes in blood and CSF. The paper as a whole reports these results and caveats: Numbers of sequenced blood memory CD4+ clonotypes were comparable, averaging roughly 37,000 in patients and some 33,000 in controls. No sequences matching autoreactive T cell clones were present in some of the blood memory CD4+ repertoires from patients and controls. According to the report, autoreactive clonotypes were detected serially in the blood of the same patients and of different patients, but not in healthy controls. Plots that compared CSF and blood CD4+ T cell clonotypes from the same patient highlighted HCRT-specific and TRIB2-specific autoreactive clonotypes.

A remark on this clone: It lacks a known antigen. No base qualities exist here, and no much larger clone lies one base off it.

Library creation used the immunoSEQ multiplex PCR assay. Not all clones reach the TCRdb copy of this immuneACCESS table, which keeps in-frame sequences only. Checked studies attribute under half of the gap to unresolved V genes and leave the rest unexplained. The sample has tens of thousands of clones on record, about 81% of them singletons. Of the sample, around 2.6% falls within the top ten clones. Memory CD4+ T cells were sorted ex vivo from peripheral blood of narcolepsy patients and healthy controls for TCR Vbeta sequencing. Source material: CD45RA- memory CD4+ T cells from PBMCs. The sample's cell subset or site label, in plain terms: memory T cells sorted ex vivo from peripheral blood. The source is a human donor with narcolepsy.

CDR3 reads: CASSQDPGWTEAFF. The sequence in DNA is TGCGCCAGCAGCCAAGATCCGGGGTGGACTGAAGCTTTCTTT. The chain couples TRBV4-3 to TRBJ1-1, with the identity of the D gene unclear. V is cut by 0 bases and J by 5 bases, and the space between the germline ends is 10 bases. Taken from the germline V gene, the CDR1 and CDR2 loops are LGHNA and YSLEER. Reading from cysteine to phenylalanine, the CDR3 counts 14 amino acids. Only the CDR3 DNA is retained, 42 bases long and in frame from the first base.